This entry concerns a single T cell receptor (beta chain). Methods used by the authors: By means of reference gene primer amplification, nucleated cell counts were estimated. Sequencing was performed with immunoSEQ multiplex PCR; in TCRdb, only in-frame clones are kept and a portion is missing. V and J calls and clone size come straight from that table; D and trimming were deduced from the DNA. The sample includes about 370,000 clones, approximately 91% seen only once; the top ten take 0.86%. CDR1 is GTSNPN and CDR2 is SVGIG in the germline V gene (reference sequence). The CDR3 is made up of 14 amino acids. V lost 5 bases to trimming and J lost 3 bases; unmatched junction nucleotides: 7. Before they entered the study, exposed participants had met a COVID-19 case within 2 weeks. This sample was included in a study of blood T cell repertoires in COVID-19. Study in general: T cells, B-cell-depleted T cells, or PBMCs provided the cDNA or gDNA that served as material.

V usage is TRBV30 and J usage is TRBJ1-3; 7 nucleotides line up with TRBD1. What was sequenced was PBMCs or T cells enriched from blood (not recorded which). The source is a woman between 35 and 50 years old who had been exposed to COVID-19. The CDR3 region is CAWGRGLGGNTIYF. DNA of the CDR3: TGTGCCTGGGGCAGGGGGTTAGGTGGAAACACCATATATTTT.